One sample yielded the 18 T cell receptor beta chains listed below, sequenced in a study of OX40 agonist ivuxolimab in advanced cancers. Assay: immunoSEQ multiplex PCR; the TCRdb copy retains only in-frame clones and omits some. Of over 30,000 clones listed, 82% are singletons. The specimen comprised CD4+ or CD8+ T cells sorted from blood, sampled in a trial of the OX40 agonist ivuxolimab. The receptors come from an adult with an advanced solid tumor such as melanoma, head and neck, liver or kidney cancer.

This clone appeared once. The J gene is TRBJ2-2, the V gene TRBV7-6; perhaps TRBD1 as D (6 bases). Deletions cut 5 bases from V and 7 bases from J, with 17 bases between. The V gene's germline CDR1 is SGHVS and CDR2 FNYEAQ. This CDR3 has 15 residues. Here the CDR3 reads CASSGTGYIGGELFF. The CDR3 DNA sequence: TGTGCCAGCAGCGGAACAGGGTATATTGGCGGGGAGCTGTTTTTT.

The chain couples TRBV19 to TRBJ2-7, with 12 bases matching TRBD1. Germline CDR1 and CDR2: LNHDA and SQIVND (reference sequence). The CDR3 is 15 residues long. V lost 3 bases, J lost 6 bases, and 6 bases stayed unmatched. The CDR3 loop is CASSMTGTGGGEQYF. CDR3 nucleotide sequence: TGTGCCAGTAGTATGACCGGGACAGGGGGCGGCGAGCAGTACTTC.

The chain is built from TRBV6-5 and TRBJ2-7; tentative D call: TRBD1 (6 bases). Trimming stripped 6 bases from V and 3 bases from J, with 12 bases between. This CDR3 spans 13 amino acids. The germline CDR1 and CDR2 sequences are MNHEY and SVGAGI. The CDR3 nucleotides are TGTGCCAGCAGCCGTGGACAGTACTACGAGCAGTACTTC. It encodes CASSRGQYYEQYF.

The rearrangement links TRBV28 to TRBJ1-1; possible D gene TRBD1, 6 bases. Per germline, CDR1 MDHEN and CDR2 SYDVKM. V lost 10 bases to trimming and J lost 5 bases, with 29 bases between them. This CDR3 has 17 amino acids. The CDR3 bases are TGTGCCATCAAATCCAACTCCCGAGGGGGGCGTAATACTGAAGCTTTCTTT. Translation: CAIKSNSRGGRNTEAFF. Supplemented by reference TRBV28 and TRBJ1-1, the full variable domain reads DVKVTQSSRYLVKRTGEKVFLECVQDMDHENMFWYRQDPGLGLRLIYFSYDVKMKEKGDIPEGYSVSREKKERFSLILESASTNQTSMYLCAIKSNSRGGRNTEAFFGQGTRLTVV.

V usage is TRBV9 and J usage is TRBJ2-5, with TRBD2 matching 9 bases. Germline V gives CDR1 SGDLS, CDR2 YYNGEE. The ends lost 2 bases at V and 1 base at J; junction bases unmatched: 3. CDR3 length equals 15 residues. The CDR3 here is CASSVASGVQETQYF. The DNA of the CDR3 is TGTGCCAGCAGCGTCGCTAGCGGGGTCCAAGAGACCCAGTACTTC.

The CDR3 region has the DNA TGTGCCAGCAGCTTTCGTGGCAGGCGAACAACCGGGGAGCTGTTTTTT. Residues: CASSFRGRRTTGELFF. The chain links TRBV7-8 to TRBJ2-2; D gene uncertain. The V gene lost 3 bases and the J gene lost 5 bases, with 16 bases spanning the gap. There are 16 residues in the CDR3. CDR1 and CDR2 from the germline V gene are SGHVS and FQNEAQ. Based on the CDR3 plus reference TRBV7-8 and TRBJ2-2, the full variable domain is GAGVSQSPRYKVAKRGQDVALRCDPISGHVSLFWYQQALGQGPEFLTYFQNEAQLDKSGLPSDRFFAERPEGSVSTLKIQRTQQEDSAVYLCASSFRGRRTTGELFFGEGSRLTVL.

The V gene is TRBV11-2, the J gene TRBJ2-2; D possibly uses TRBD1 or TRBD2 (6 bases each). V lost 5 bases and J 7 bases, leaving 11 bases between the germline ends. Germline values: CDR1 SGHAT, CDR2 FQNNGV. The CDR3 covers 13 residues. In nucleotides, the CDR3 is TGTGCCAGCAGCAAAGGGGGGAACGGGGAGCTGTTTTTT. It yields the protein CASSKGGNGELFF.

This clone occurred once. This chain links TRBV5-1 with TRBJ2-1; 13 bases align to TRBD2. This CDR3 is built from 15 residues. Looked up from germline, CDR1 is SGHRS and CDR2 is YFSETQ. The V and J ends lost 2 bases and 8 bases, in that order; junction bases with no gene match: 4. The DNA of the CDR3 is TGCGCCAGCAGCTTAGGACTAGCGGGGGTGGATGAGCAGTTCTTC. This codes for CASSLGLAGVDEQFF.

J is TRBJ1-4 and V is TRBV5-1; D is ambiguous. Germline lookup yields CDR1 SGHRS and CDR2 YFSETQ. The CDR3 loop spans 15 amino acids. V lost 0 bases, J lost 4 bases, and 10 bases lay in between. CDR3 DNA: TGCGCCAGCAGCTTGGAGCAGCCAAGTAATGAAAAACTGTTTTTT. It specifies CASSLEQPSNEKLFF.

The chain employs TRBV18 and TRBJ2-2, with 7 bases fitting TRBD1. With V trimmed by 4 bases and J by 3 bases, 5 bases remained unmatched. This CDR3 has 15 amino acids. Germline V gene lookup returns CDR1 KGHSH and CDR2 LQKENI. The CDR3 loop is CASSLGQDYTGELFF. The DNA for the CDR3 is TGTGCCAGCTCACTCGGACAGGACTACACCGGGGAGCTGTTTTTT.

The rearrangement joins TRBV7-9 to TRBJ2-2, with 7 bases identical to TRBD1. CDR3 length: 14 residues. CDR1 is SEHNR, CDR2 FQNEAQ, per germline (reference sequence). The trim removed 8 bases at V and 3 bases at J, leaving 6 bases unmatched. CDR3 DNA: TGTGCCAGCGGCGGACAGGCGTACACCGGGGAGCTGTTTTTT. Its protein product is CASGGQAYTGELFF.

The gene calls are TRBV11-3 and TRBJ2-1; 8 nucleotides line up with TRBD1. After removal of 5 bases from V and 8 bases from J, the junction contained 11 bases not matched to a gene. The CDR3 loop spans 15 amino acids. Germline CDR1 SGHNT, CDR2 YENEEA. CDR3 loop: CASSRGQVVSDEQFF. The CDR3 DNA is TGTGCCAGCAGCCGGGGACAGGTAGTGAGCGATGAGCAGTTCTTC.

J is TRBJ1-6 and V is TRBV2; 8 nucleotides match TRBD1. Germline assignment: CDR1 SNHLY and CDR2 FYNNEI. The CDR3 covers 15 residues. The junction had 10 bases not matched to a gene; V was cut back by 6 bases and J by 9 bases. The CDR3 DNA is TGTGCCAGCAGCGCACGACAGGGGTCGGCTTCACCCCTCCACTTT. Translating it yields CASSARQGSASPLHF. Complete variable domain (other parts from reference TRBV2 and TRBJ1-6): EPEVTQTPSHQVTQMGQEVILRCVPISNHLYFYWYRQILGQKVEFLVSFYNNEISEKSEIFDDQFSVERPDGSNFTLKIRSTKLEDSAMYFCASSARQGSASPLHFGNGTRLTVT.

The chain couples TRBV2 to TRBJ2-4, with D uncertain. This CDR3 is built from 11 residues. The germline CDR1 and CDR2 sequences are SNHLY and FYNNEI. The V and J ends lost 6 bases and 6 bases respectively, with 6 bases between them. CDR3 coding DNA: TGTGCCAGCAGGGGGATAAACATTCAGTACTTC. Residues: CASRGINIQYF.

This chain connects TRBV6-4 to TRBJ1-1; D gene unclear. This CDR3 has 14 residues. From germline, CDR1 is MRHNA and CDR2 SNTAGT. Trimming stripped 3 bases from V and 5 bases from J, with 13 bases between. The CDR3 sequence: CASSDGVFRTEAFF. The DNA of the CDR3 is TGTGCCAGCAGTGATGGGGTGTTTAGGACTGAAGCTTTCTTT.

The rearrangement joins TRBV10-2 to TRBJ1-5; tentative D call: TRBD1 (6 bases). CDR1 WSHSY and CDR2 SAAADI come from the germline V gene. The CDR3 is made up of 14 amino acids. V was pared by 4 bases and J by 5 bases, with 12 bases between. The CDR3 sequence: CASSVGQGHQPQHF. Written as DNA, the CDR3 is TGCGCCAGCAGTGTCGGCCAGGGGCATCAGCCCCAGCATTTT.

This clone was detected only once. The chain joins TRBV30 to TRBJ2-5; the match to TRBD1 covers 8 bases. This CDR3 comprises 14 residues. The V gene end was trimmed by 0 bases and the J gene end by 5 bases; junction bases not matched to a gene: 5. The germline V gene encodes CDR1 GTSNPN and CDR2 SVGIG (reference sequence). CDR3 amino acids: CAWSVQGAAETQYF. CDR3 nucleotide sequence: TGTGCCTGGAGTGTCCAGGGGGCAGCGGAGACCCAGTACTTC.

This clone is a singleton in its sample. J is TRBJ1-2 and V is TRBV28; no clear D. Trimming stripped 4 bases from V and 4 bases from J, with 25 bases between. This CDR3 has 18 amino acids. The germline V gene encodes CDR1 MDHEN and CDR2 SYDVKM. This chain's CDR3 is CASSSRLDRLTRGYGYTF. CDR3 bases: TGTGCCAGCAGTTCCAGATTAGACCGACTAACTCGAGGCTATGGCTACACCTTC.